This TCR beta chain was identified in a study of monozygotic twins with inflammatory bowel disease. With respect to this clonotype: Its antigen is not known.

Study conclusions and caveats: The authors found no support for a single strong IBD-associated signal or clonotype. Extra variability in the repertoires of patients may have come from differing immunosuppressive treatments. Twin concordance left repertoire similarity unchanged, with limited power a possible explanation for this lack of difference.

Per-sample cDNA came from eight separate reactions. TCRdb reprocessed the 5' RACE reads and keeps a single row for each CDR3 protein, giving no DNA. The sample is made up of fewer than 450,000 distinct CDR3 sequences, and the top ten hold 2.6% of it. This CDR3 is built from 16 residues. CDR1 and CDR2 (germline): LNHNV, YYDKDF (reference sequence). The source is a human donor with ulcerative colitis or Crohn's disease, or a healthy co-twin of an affected twin (not recorded which). The sequencing sample was made of blood. The chain uses TRBV15 and TRBJ2-1. CDR3 residues: CATSRILTSSYNEQFF. The complete variable domain, with remaining parts taken from reference TRBV15 and TRBJ2-1, reads DAMVIQNPRYQVTQFGKPVTLSCSQTLNHNVMYWYQQKSSQAPKLLFHYYDKDFNNEADTPDNFQSRRPNTSFCFLDIRSPGLGDTAMYLCATSRILTSSYNEQFFGPGTRLTVL.